Shown below are 16 T cell receptor beta chains from a single sample sequenced in a study of Tregs in tolerant kidney transplant recipients. Sequencing was performed with immunoSEQ multiplex PCR; in TCRdb, only in-frame clones are kept and a portion is missing. The sample lists about 2,400 clones, approximately 46% occurring once. No antigens are known for them. The sample taken for sequencing was Tregs from blood cultured with allogeneic cells. All receptors derive from a human donor in good health.

In this sample, this clone is large (0.1 to 1%). The chain links TRBV30 to TRBJ2-3; TRBD2 matches at 7 bases. V trimming: 2 bases; J trimming: 0 bases; junction bases outside the gene matches: 8. Germline-derived CDR1 and CDR2 are GTSNPN and SVGIG (reference sequence). The CDR3 has 16 amino acids. CDR3 nucleotides: TGTGCCTGGAGTAGGAGCGGGGTGTTTAGCACAGATACGCAGTATTTT. This encodes CAWSRSGVFSTDTQYF.

By share, this clone ranks as large (0.1 to 1%). The chain joins TRBV7-9 to TRBJ1-2; TRBD1 aligns across 12 bases. The CDR3 runs to 18 residues. CDR1 is SEHNR and CDR2 is FQNEAQ in the germline V gene (reference sequence). Trimming cost V 5 bases and J 7 bases; bases outside gene matches: 17. The CDR3, as DNA: TGTGCCAGCAGCCGGACCCGGTCCGGGACAGGGGGCGAAGGTGGCTACACCTTC. Amino acid sequence: CASSRTRSGTGGEGGYTF.

This clone was seen only a few times. The chain employs TRBV19 and TRBJ1-3; D remains ambiguous. CDR3 length: 15 residues. V lost 3 bases to trimming and J lost 0 bases, with 9 bases between them. CDR1 and CDR2 from the germline V gene are LNHDA and SQIVND (reference sequence). The CDR3 nucleotides read TGTGCCAGTAGTATGGTCCGGTCCTCTGGAAACACCATATATTTT. Its protein is CASSMVRSSGNTIYF.

By share, this clone counts as medium-sized. The V and J genes are TRBV18 and TRBJ2-1; 10 nucleotides align to TRBD1. This CDR3 is built from 16 residues. In germline, CDR1 is KGHSH, CDR2 LQKENI. J gave up 3 bases and V 4 bases, and 6 bases lay outside the gene matches. CDR3 nucleotides: TGTGCCAGCTCACAACCGGGACAGGGGAACTACAATGAGCAGTTCTTC. This gives the protein CASSQPGQGNYNEQFF.

This clone was found a few times. This chain connects TRBV7-2 to TRBJ1-1; D call uncertain. The length of the CDR3 is 14 residues. Germline V CDR1 and CDR2: SGHTA, FQGNSA. V lost 5 bases and J lost 0, with 10 bases in between. CDR3 DNA: TGTGCCAGCAGCCGTGACGGTCTGAACACTGAAGCTTTCTTT. Translating gives CASSRDGLNTEAFF. The complete variable domain, with remaining parts taken from reference TRBV7-2 and TRBJ1-1, reads GAGVSQSPSNKVTEKGKDVELRCDPISGHTALYWYRQSLGQGLEFLIYFQGNSAPDKSGLPSDRFSAERTGGSVSTLTIQRTQQEDSAVYLCASSRDGLNTEAFFGQGTRLTVV.

This clone is categorized as medium-sized (0.01 to 0.1%). The chain carries TRBV18 and TRBJ2-5; a possible D gene is TRBD1 (6 bases). This CDR3 is built from 13 residues. Trimming left V 4 bases short and J 1 base short, with 7 bases between. Germline loops: CDR1 KGHSH, CDR2 LQKENI. CDR3 sequence: CASSRDIQETQYF. The CDR3 coding sequence is TGTGCCAGCTCACGGGACATCCAAGAGACCCAGTACTTC.

The chain employs TRBV5-1 and TRBJ2-7; perhaps TRBD2 as D (5 bases). In germline, CDR1 is SGHRS, CDR2 YFSETQ. V was cut by 0 bases and J by 4 bases, with 8 bases left in between. The CDR3 is 13 residues long. This chain's CDR3 is CASSLVGIYEQYF. The CDR3 nucleotides are TGCGCCAGCAGCTTGGTCGGGATTTACGAGCAGTACTTC. Variable domain in full (rest from reference TRBV5-1 and TRBJ2-7): KAGVTQTPRYLIKTRGQQVTLSCSPISGHRSVSWYQQTPGQGLQFLFEYFSETQRNKGNFPGRFSGRQFSNSRSEMNVSTLELGDSALYLCASSLVGIYEQYFGPGTRLTVT.

The chain is built from TRBV5-1 and TRBJ2-3, with 7 bases matching TRBD1. The CDR3 is 14 amino acids. Germline V gene data show CDR1 as SGHRS and CDR2 as YFSETQ. The J segment lost 7 bases and the V segment lost 1 base, leaving 6 bases of the junction unmatched. The CDR3 coding sequence is TGCGCCAGCAGCTTGAACAGGGGACGGAATACGCAGTATTTT. It is translated as CASSLNRGRNTQYF. Together with reference TRBV5-1 and TRBJ2-3, the CDR3 gives the full variable domain: KAGVTQTPRYLIKTRGQQVTLSCSPISGHRSVSWYQQTPGQGLQFLFEYFSETQRNKGNFPGRFSGRQFSNSRSEMNVSTLELGDSALYLCASSLNRGRNTQYFGPGTRLTVL.

This clone turned up a few times. The chain carries TRBV6-5 and TRBJ2-7; 7 nucleotides match TRBD1. V shed 4 bases, J shed 3 bases, and the junction held 6 bases outside the gene matches. The CDR3 has 14 amino acids. The germline gives CDR1 MNHEY, CDR2 SVGAGI. The CDR3 region is CASSSPGTVYEQYF. The CDR3 DNA is TGTGCCAGCAGTTCGCCCGGGACAGTCTACGAGCAGTACTTC.

The table lists this clone with a few counts. The chain employs TRBV5-1 and TRBJ2-5; D is possibly TRBD1 or TRBD2 (5 bases each). Trimming cost V 0 bases and J 5 bases, with 17 bases left between them. The germline V gene encodes CDR1 SGHRS and CDR2 YFSETQ. The CDR3 spans 16 residues. Here the CDR3 reads CASSLGDVNWVETQYF. Here the CDR3 DNA reads TGCGCCAGCAGCTTGGGGGACGTAAATTGGGTGGAGACCCAGTACTTC. Combining the CDR3 with reference TRBV5-1 and TRBJ2-5 gives the whole variable domain KAGVTQTPRYLIKTRGQQVTLSCSPISGHRSVSWYQQTPGQGLQFLFEYFSETQRNKGNFPGRFSGRQFSNSRSEMNVSTLELGDSALYLCASSLGDVNWVETQYFGPGTRLLVL.

This clone was detected a few times. The rearrangement links TRBV4-1 to TRBJ2-3; 13 positions match TRBD2. CDR1 and CDR2 (germline): MGHRA, YSYEKL. V lost 0 bases to trimming and J lost 7 bases; unmatched junction nucleotides: 7. The CDR3 contains 17 residues. CDR3: CASSQDRTSGRVNTQYF. The CDR3 DNA sequence: TGCGCCAGCAGCCAAGATAGAACTAGCGGGAGGGTGAATACGCAGTATTTT.

The chain has TRBV30 and TRBJ2-5; D perhaps matches TRBD2 (6 bases). The CDR3 spans 16 residues. Germline CDR1 is GTSNPN and CDR2 is SVGIG (reference sequence). V dropped 3 bases and J dropped 7 bases, with 24 bases sitting between them. The CDR3 sequence is CAWSEGWASVQGTQYF. The CDR3 coding sequence is TGTGCCTGGAGCGAAGGTTGGGCTAGCGTTCAGGGGACCCAGTACTTC.

V is TRBV29-1 and J is TRBJ2-7; the match to TRBD2 covers 12 bases. The CDR3 has 16 amino acids. CDR1 and CDR2 from the germline V gene are SQVTM and ANQGSEA. J lost 7 bases, V lost 4 bases, and 14 bases had no gene match. The CDR3 reads CSVATGTSGPAGEQYF. In nucleotides, the CDR3 is TGCAGCGTTGCAACCGGGACTAGCGGGCCCGCAGGAGAGCAGTACTTC.

A single count supports this clone. The chain has TRBV18 and TRBJ2-3; 9 nucleotides agree with TRBD1. The CDR3 covers 17 residues. Germline CDR1 KGHSH, CDR2 LQKENI. The V and J ends lost 2 bases and 5 bases, in that order; junction bases with no gene match: 11. The CDR3 sequence: CASSPITGGGLLDTQYF. CDR3 bases: TGTGCCAGCTCACCAATAACAGGGGGCGGACTATTAGATACGCAGTATTTT. The variable domain in full, completed from reference TRBV18 and TRBJ2-3, reads NAGVMQNPRHLVRRRGQEARLRCSPMKGHSHVYWYRQLPEEGLKFMVYLQKENIIDESGMPKERFSAEFPKEGPSILRIQQVVRGDSAAYFCASSPITGGGLLDTQYFGPGTRLTVL.

This chain links TRBV20-1 with TRBJ2-1; D remains unclear. The CDR3 loop spans 11 amino acids. Germline V gives CDR1 DFQATT, CDR2 SNEGSKA (reference sequence). V lost 3 bases and J lost 7, with 7 bases in between. DNA for the CDR3: TGCAGTGCTAGCCTAGGTAATGAGCAGTTCTTC. It translates to CSASLGNEQFF.

The rearrangement uses TRBV14 and TRBJ1-2; 9 positions agree with TRBD1. The CDR3 length is 20 residues. The V segment lost 4 bases and the J segment 0 bases; nucleotides outside the gene matches: 18. Germline CDR1 reads SGHDN; CDR2 reads FVKESK. This CDR3 reads CASSRKGQGGWNISNYGYTF. Written as DNA, the CDR3 is TGTGCCAGCAGCCGCAAGGGACAGGGAGGGTGGAATATATCTAACTATGGCTACACCTTC.